A selection of T cell receptor beta chains follows, all from one sample in a study of metastatic and nonmetastatic thyroid tumors. TCRdb re-processed the PCR reads through MiXCR. The sample lists around 37,000 clones, 20% occurring once. Sequencing was carried out using blood. Source of these receptors: a female donor with papillary thyroid cancer or a benign thyroid nodule (not recorded which). Some clones in this sample may be carry-over from other donors' samples. Both conserved end residues are part of each CDR3.

len	v_gene	j_gene	CDR3aa
15	TRBV28	TRBJ1-1	CASSVPGTGDTEAFF
13	TRBV6-5	TRBJ2-1	CASSYSFGYEQFF
14	TRBV6-1	TRBJ1-2	CASSVWTGSSGYTF
13	TRBV30	TRBJ1-2	CAGEGARGYGYTF
16	TRBV14	TRBJ1-1	CASSQTNRGLNTEAFF
16	TRBV5-4	TRBJ2-2	CASSSPDRVNRGELFF
12	TRBV7-2	TRBJ2-3	CASSSSLDTQYF
14	TRBV5-1	TRBJ2-1	CASSLEDPRNEQFF
17	TRBV6-1	TRBJ1-1	CASSPIDRGNRRTEAFF
14	TRBV20-1	TRBJ1-2	CSASPGAENYGYTF
15	TRBV5-5	TRBJ2-1	CASVPGPHREGEQFF
15	TRBV11-3	TRBJ2-1	CASSSGQGAYNEQFF
17	TRBV6-1	TRBJ2-3	CASSEIAGGEPTDTQYF
14	TRBV3-1	TRBJ1-1	CASRPLIGNTEAFF
14	TRBV5-4	TRBJ1-1	CASSLGGGTDEAFF
16	TRBV5-1	TRBJ2-2	CASAPEGQGLTGELFF
18	TRBV6-2/TRBV6-3	TRBJ1-3	CAIRLGNSDRDTGNTIYF
12	TRBV20-1	TRBJ1-5	CSASDGVQPQHF
14	TRBV7-8	TRBJ2-7	CASSLVPELSEQYF
15	TRBV20-1	TRBJ2-5	CSARTGGQAEETQYF
13	TRBV3-1	TRBJ1-3	CASSPGHGNTIYF
14	TRBV12-5	TRBJ2-3	CASGEGQSTDTQYF
15	TRBV28	TRBJ2-7	CASSLPGEANYEQYF
14	TRBV2	TRBJ2-7	CASRGMGGSYEQYF
13	TRBV12-3/TRBV12-4	TRBJ1-2	CASSTSGTHGYTF
18	TRBV7-2	TRBJ2-7	CASSLAADFGRGDYEQYF
12	TRBV19	TRBJ2-7	CASIGSGDEQYF
14	TRBV5-1	TRBJ2-2	CASSLDRSTGELFF
15	TRBV20-1	TRBJ2-1	CSARYAGVVGNEQFF
15	TRBV6-1	TRBJ2-7	CASSNPGLGIYEQYF
12	TRBV20-1	TRBJ2-1	CSAADPYNEQFF
15	TRBV6-1	TRBJ1-3	CASRHGPFSGNTIYF
14	TRBV4-2	TRBJ1-1	CASSQVSRDTEAFF
16	TRBV5-6	TRBJ2-7	CASSVEDRADYYEQYF
13	TRBV11-3	TRBJ2-1	CASSSGTRGQQFF
16	TRBV20-1	TRBJ1-6	CSARDGAGNLNSPLHF
17	TRBV20-1	TRBJ2-1	CSARDGGALTGGDEQFF
12	TRBV29-1	TRBJ2-1	CSGARSYNEQFF
13	TRBV6-1	TRBJ2-2	CARPGGCTGELFF
17	TRBV27	TRBJ2-3	CASSLGVSGDSTDTQYF
16	TRBV28	TRBJ2-3	CARSLPAGVRTDTQYF
12	TRBV28	TRBJ1-5	CAIGPNNQPQNF
14	TRBV4-2	TRBJ1-1	CASSPDKVRTEAFF
16	TRBV11-2	TRBJ2-7	CASSLEWAQASYEQYF
15	TRBV2	TRBJ2-7	CASRLLGGHRHEQYF
15	TRBV7-9	TRBJ2-5	CASSLSPIGHETQYF
17	TRBV15	TRBJ1-6	CATSRDRAGISNSPLHF
16	TRBV18	TRBJ2-2	CASSYTSGRGDGELFF
15	TRBV30	TRBJ2-2	CAWSVRRGAAGELFF
17	TRBV30	TRBJ2-2	CAWSGTSGRAVTGELFF
15	TRBV7-8	TRBJ2-7	CASSRTGDSSYEQYF
16	TRBV28	TRBJ1-6	CASSPTGTGQLSPLHF